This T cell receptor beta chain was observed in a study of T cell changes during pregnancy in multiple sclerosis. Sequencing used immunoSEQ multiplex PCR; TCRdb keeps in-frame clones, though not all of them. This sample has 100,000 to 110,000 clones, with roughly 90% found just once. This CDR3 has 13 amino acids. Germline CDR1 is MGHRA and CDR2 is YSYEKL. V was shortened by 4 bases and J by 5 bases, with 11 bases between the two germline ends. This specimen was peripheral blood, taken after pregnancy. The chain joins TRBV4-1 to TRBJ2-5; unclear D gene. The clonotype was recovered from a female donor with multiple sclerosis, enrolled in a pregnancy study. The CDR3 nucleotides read TGCGCCAGCAGCCCCTTAGTGTTGGAGACCCAGTACTTC. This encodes CASSPLVLETQYF.